What follows describes a single T cell receptor (beta chain). This sample was included in a study of blood T cell repertoires in COVID-19. Across the whole study: Samples representing acute and convalescent COVID-19 were sourced from the United States, Italy and Spain. Sources were T cells, B-cell-depleted T cells, or PBMCs; the material itself was cDNA or gDNA.

Authors' methods: Using reference gene primer amplification, nucleated cell counts were estimated. Assay: immunoSEQ multiplex PCR; the TCRdb copy retains only in-frame clones and omits some. Clone size and V and J calls were adopted from that table, with D and trimming inferred from the DNA. Of approximately 120,000 clones listed, 75% to 85% are singletons. Germline V CDR1 and CDR2: SEHNR, FQNEAQ (reference sequence). The CDR3 spans 15 residues. Trimming removed 7 bases from V and 0 bases from J; junction bases left unmatched: 7. The receptor's source is a woman in her forties or fifties with acute or convalescent COVID-19. The sequencing sample was made of peripheral blood. The chain joins TRBV7-9 to TRBJ1-2; 8 bases match TRBD1. The CDR3 bases are TGTGCCAGCACGTTCACAGGGGGAACTAACTATGGCTACACCTTC. Amino acid sequence: CASTFTGGTNYGYTF.